The sequence of this T cell receptor (beta chain) was determined in a study of CD8+CD57+ T cells in acquired aplastic anemia. Study-wide background: Quantities of DNA derived from sorted CD4+ and CD8+ cells averaged 3.2 ug.

Profiling of TCR beta VDJ combinations and CDR3 sequences used genomic DNA as template. TCRdb re-derived calls from the reads in MiXCR, one entry per CDR3 protein. The table lists 300,000 or so distinct CDR3 sequences, 55% to 60% of them singletons. This clonotype was seen ten or more times. Its specificity is unknown. Study-wide points: In CD8+ cells, Simpson's diversity showed no significant difference between patients and controls. Patients and controls were found to share twenty-nine CD8+ CDR3 sequences.

This clonotype was sampled from a human donor with severe aplastic anemia or a healthy control (not recorded which). Sequenced material: sorted CD4+, CD8+, or CD8+CD57+ T cells (not recorded which) from PBMCs.

The CDR3 region is CASSQDVSYGYTF. The DNA of the CDR3 is TGTGCCAGCAGCCAAGACGTGAGCTATGGCTACACCTTC. The chain carries TRBV14 and TRBJ1-2; the D is unclear. Trimming stripped 0 bases from V and 4 bases from J, with 6 bases between. The germline gives CDR1 SGHDN, CDR2 FVKESK. The CDR3 has 13 residues.